The entry that follows covers one T cell receptor (beta chain) sequence. This table comes from immunoSEQ multiplex PCR, and its TCRdb copy is limited to in-frame clones, with some not included. This table has 40,000 to 55,000 clones, around four fifths appearing once. Germline loops: CDR1 SGDLS, CDR2 YYNGEE. The CDR3 is 13 amino acids. The ends lost 7 bases at V and 8 bases at J; junction bases unmatched: 11. This sample is part of a study of blood T cell repertoires in COVID-19. The study recruited people aged about 18 to 95 years across about two dozen US areas. Material for sequencing was PBMCs or T cells enriched from blood (not recorded which). The rearrangement joins TRBV9 to TRBJ1-2, with 7 bases aligning to TRBD1. The origin of this receptor is a woman aged 50 to 60 with acute COVID-19. The CDR3 DNA is TGTGCCAGCGGAAAGGGGGCGCAGGGAGGCTACACCTTC. This translates into CASGKGAQGGYTF.